Given below is one T cell receptor beta chain in context. Antigen specificity is unknown. The data derive from a study of cytomegalovirus exposure and HLA in healthy donors. Study observations and caveats: An analysis that came later showed most CMV-associated TCR beta chains appearing HLA-restricted.

Looked up from germline, CDR1 is LNHNV and CDR2 is YYDKDF (reference sequence). V lost 0 bases and J lost 0, with 2 bases in between. This CDR3 contains 14 residues. PCR primers comprised 60 Vbeta and 13 Jbeta primers. The assay was immunoSEQ multiplex PCR, and TCRdb's table has in-frame clones only and misses some. The profile shows under 150,000 clones, 67% of them singletons. The rearrangement joins TRBV15 to TRBJ1-4; unclear D gene. Sequenced sample: PBMCs. The receptor was derived from a man between 18 and 35 years old in good health and CMV-seropositive. CDR3 in amino acids: CATSRDATNEKLFF. DNA for the CDR3: TGTGCCACCAGCAGAGACGCAACTAATGAAAAACTGTTTTTT.